Below, 27 T cell receptor beta chains from the same sample are listed, as sequenced in a study of response to subunit inactivated influenza vaccine. TCRdb called the RT-PCR reads again in MiXCR, with one record for every CDR3 protein. The table has hundreds of thousands of distinct CDR3 sequences, 12% seen once. The sample consisted of PBMCs from blood, taken on the day of vaccination. The receptors stem from a man aged 50 to 59 who received an inactivated influenza vaccine.

The J gene is TRBJ2-1, the V gene TRBV7-9; D unresolved. The CDR3 runs to 14 residues. Between the trimmed V and J ends, which lost 0 bases and 5 bases, there was a span of 8 bases. Germline CDR1 SEHNR, CDR2 FQNEAQ (reference sequence). CDR3 protein: CASSLALDNNEQFF. CDR3 nucleotides: TGTGCCAGCAGCTTAGCGCTAGACAACAATGAGCAGTTCTTC. Together with reference TRBV7-9 and TRBJ2-1, the CDR3 gives the full variable domain: DTGVSQNPRHKITKRGQNVTFRCDPISEHNRLYWYRQTLGQGPEFLTYFQNEAQLEKSRLLSDRFSAERPKGSFSTLEIQRTEQGDSAMYLCASSLALDNNEQFFGPGTRLTVL.

This clonotype was seen only a few times. The rearrangement links TRBV13 to TRBJ2-3; weak D call: TRBD1 (6 bases). V was shortened by 5 bases and J by 1 base, with 10 bases between the two germline ends. Germline CDR1 and CDR2: PRHDT and FYEKMQ (reference sequence). The CDR3 has 14 amino acids. CDR3 protein: CASSTRQGTDTQYF. CDR3 DNA: TGTGCCAGCAGCACCCGACAGGGCACAGATACGCAGTATTTT.

J is TRBJ1-1 and V is TRBV28; the D gene is possibly TRBD1 (5 bases). The ends were cut back, 6 bases at V and 4 bases at J, with 12 bases in the middle. The CDR3 loop spans 13 amino acids. Germline V gives CDR1 MDHEN, CDR2 SYDVKM. CDR3 amino acids: CASRWGGFTEAFF. DNA of the CDR3: TGTGCCAGCAGATGGGGGGGTTTCACTGAAGCTTTCTTT.

The chain joins TRBV5-1 to TRBJ2-5; 7 bases map to TRBD2. The length of the CDR3 is 17 residues. CDR1 is SGHRS, CDR2 YFSETQ, per germline. Trimming at V came to 5 bases and at J to 4 bases, leaving 17 bases not matched to a gene. The CDR3: CASRGISGSLFAETQYF. Here the CDR3 DNA reads TGCGCCAGCAGGGGGATTAGCGGGTCCCTATTTGCAGAGACCCAGTACTTC.

With respect to this clonotype: A junction end diverges from the germline sequence, so it may reflect a read error. The chain recombines TRBV12-3 or TRBV12-4 with TRBJ2-6, with D possibly being TRBD1 (6 bases). This CDR3 is built from 19 residues. CDR3 DNA sequence: TGTGCCCGCAGTTTAAGTTGGGCAGGGGATGACTCTGGGGCCAACGTCCTGACTTTC. This sequence encodes CARSLSWAGDDSGANVLTF.

This clonotype was observed a handful of times. V and J are TRBV6-2 or TRBV6-3 and TRBJ2-5, with D possibly being TRBD2 (5 bases). CDR3 length: 14 residues. V was clipped by 6 bases and J by 6 bases, with 17 bases between them. The germline V gene encodes CDR1 MNHEY and CDR2 SVGEGT. DNA of the CDR3: TGTGCCAGCAGCCTACGCGAGGGAATGAAGACCCAGTACTTC. It codes for CASSLREGMKTQYF.

This clonotype came up a few times. The chain joins TRBV7-2 to TRBJ2-7; D may be TRBD2 (6 bases). V lost 3 bases and J 3 bases, leaving 15 bases between the germline ends. The CDR3 runs to 15 residues. Germline V lookup: CDR1 SGHTA, CDR2 FQGNSA. DNA for the CDR3: TGTGCCAGCAGCTTGAGCAGGGAGGAATACTACGAGCAGTACTTC. This sequence encodes CASSLSREEYYEQYF.

This chain uses TRBV7-6 with TRBJ2-1, with a weak D call TRBD2 (7 bases). The CDR3 has 14 residues. The germline CDR1 and CDR2 sequences are SGHVS and FNYEAQ. Trimming left V 1 base short and J 6 bases short, with 10 bases between. The DNA of the CDR3 is TGTGCCAGCAGCTTAGGGGGGGGGCCCAATGAGCAGTTCTTC. Translating it yields CASSLGGGPNEQFF. Variable domain in full (rest from reference TRBV7-6 and TRBJ2-1): GAGVSQSPRYKVTKRGQDVALRCDPISGHVSLYWYRQALGQGPEFLTYFNYEAQQDKSGLPNDRFSAERPEGSISTLTIQRTEQRDSAMYRCASSLGGGPNEQFFGPGTRLTVL.

V is TRBV29-1 and J is TRBJ1-2, with 8 bases matching TRBD1. The CDR3 runs 13 residues. Trimming took 5 bases from V and 6 from J; bases not matched to a gene: 8. Looked up from germline, CDR1 is SQVTM and CDR2 is ANQGSEA. The CDR3 reads CSVQGARRDGYTF. CDR3 DNA sequence: TGCAGCGTTCAGGGGGCGCGGAGGGATGGCTACACCTTC.

This chain connects TRBV12-3 or TRBV12-4 to TRBJ2-5; 9 bases match TRBD1. V lost 5 bases to trimming and J lost 5 bases; unmatched junction nucleotides: 9. The CDR3 totals 15 residues. CDR3 bases: TGTGCCAGCAGTGGTCCGGGACAGGGTACGGAGACCCAGTACTTC. Encoded protein: CASSGPGQGTETQYF.

This clonotype has more than one count but fewer than ten. The genes are TRBV27 and TRBJ2-7; 7 bases agree with TRBD1. The CDR3 consists of 14 residues. V lost 2 bases and J lost 7; bases outside the gene matches: 8. In germline, CDR1 is MNHEY, CDR2 SMNVEV (reference sequence). The CDR3 loop reads CASSLTGVGSEQYF. The CDR3 bases are TGTGCCAGCAGTTTAACAGGGGTAGGTTCGGAGCAGTACTTC.

J is TRBJ2-2 and V is TRBV27; D is unresolved. The CDR3 covers 15 residues. With 2 bases removed from V and 6 bases from J, the gap between germline ends came to 13 bases. CDR1 and CDR2 (germline): MNHEY, SMNVEV (reference sequence). CDR3 sequence reads: CASSLDFSLSGELFF. CDR3 in DNA: TGTGCCAGCAGTTTAGATTTCAGTCTATCCGGGGAGCTGTTTTTT.

The chain employs TRBV12-3 or TRBV12-4 and TRBJ2-7; D not resolved. The CDR3 has 14 residues. The V gene lost 0 bases and the J gene lost 2 bases, with 8 bases spanning the gap. CDR3 residues: CASSLAPAAYEQYF. DNA for the CDR3: TGTGCCAGCAGTTTAGCGCCGGCAGCCTACGAGCAGTACTTC.

This clonotype was seen more than once but under ten times. The chain couples TRBV27 to TRBJ2-7, with 12 nucleotides matching TRBD1. The germline CDR1 and CDR2 sequences are MNHEY and SMNVEV (reference sequence). The V and J ends lost 5 bases and 6 bases, in that order; junction bases with no gene match: 5. The CDR3 contains 14 residues. The CDR3 protein is CASSPGTGGREQYF. The CDR3 bases are TGTGCCAGCAGTCCCGGGACAGGGGGCCGCGAGCAGTACTTC.

The V and J genes are TRBV29-1 and TRBJ2-1; the D is unclear. The V gene's germline CDR1 is SQVTM and CDR2 ANQGSEA. The V and J ends lost 6 bases and 10 bases respectively, with 7 bases between them. The CDR3 loop spans 9 amino acids. This CDR3 reads CSVEKEQFF. CDR3 nucleotide sequence: TGCAGCGTCGAGAAGGAGCAGTTCTTC.

This clonotype was seen a handful of times. The CDR3 is CAISTRQGAQPQHF. The CDR3, as DNA: TGTGCCATCAGCACCAGACAGGGAGCTCAGCCCCAGCATTTT. V is TRBV10-3 and J is TRBJ1-5, with 7 bases identical to TRBD1. Germline V CDR1 and CDR2: ENHRY, SYGVKD. J was trimmed by 6 bases and V by 6 bases; bases with no gene match: 8. CDR3 length equals 14 residues.

This clonotype showed up just a few times. Here the CDR3 reads CSVVTGGTQYF. The CDR3 DNA follows: TGCAGCGTAGTTACAGGGGGGACCCAGTACTTC. This chain connects TRBV29-1 to TRBJ2-5; 8 positions agree with TRBD1. Losses at the gene ends were 6 bases for V and 7 bases for J; bases not matched to a gene: 4. CDR3 length: 11 residues. From germline, CDR1 is SQVTM and CDR2 ANQGSEA.

This chain connects TRBV28 to TRBJ2-1; the D call may be TRBD1 or TRBD2 (7 bases each). This CDR3 spans 12 amino acids. Between the trimmed V and J ends, which lost 3 bases and 13 bases, there was a span of 13 bases. CDR1 and CDR2 (germline): MDHEN, SYDVKM. The CDR3 coding sequence is TGTGCCAGCAGTTTCAGGGGGGAGGGCCAGTTCTTC. This gives the protein CASSFRGEGQFF.

This chain connects TRBV7-2 to TRBJ1-2; possible D gene TRBD1, 6 bases. CDR3 length: 15 residues. The V end lost 2 bases, the J end lost 4 bases, and 14 bases lay between the germline ends. Germline assignment: CDR1 SGHTA and CDR2 FQGNSA. In DNA form, the CDR3 reads TGTGCCAGCAGCTTAAGGACAGAGGGGTCCTATGGCTACACCTTC. This encodes CASSLRTEGSYGYTF.

This clonotype was recorded a few times. The chain combines TRBV6-1 with TRBJ2-7; 12 nucleotides align to TRBD2. The trim removed 7 bases at V and 5 bases at J, leaving 6 bases unmatched. This CDR3 is 14 amino acids long. Germline V gives CDR1 MNHNS, CDR2 SASEGT. The CDR3 spells CASKTSGSVHEQYF. The DNA for the CDR3 is TGTGCCAGCAAGACTAGCGGGAGTGTCCACGAGCAGTACTTC.

This clonotype occurred a few times. This chain connects TRBV7-8 to TRBJ1-4; 7 bases align to TRBD1. This CDR3 has 14 residues. Germline values: CDR1 SGHVS, CDR2 FQNEAQ. Germline trimming cut 5 bases from V and 8 bases from J; bases unmatched to any gene: 8. The CDR3: CASSPDRVGEKLFF. For the CDR3, the DNA is TGTGCCAGCAGCCCCGACAGGGTTGGGGAAAAACTGTTTTTT.

This clonotype was found once. The chain recombines TRBV21-1 with TRBJ2-1; the D segment call TRBD2 is taken from the table without a DNA check. TRBV21-1 is deemed a pseudogene. CDR3 length equals 20 residues. The CDR3 DNA is TGTGCCAGCAGTCAAAAAGGATGCTCCCCAACTAGCGGGAGATACAATGAGCAGTTCTTC. It encodes CASSQKGCSPTSGRYNEQFF.

This clonotype was seen repeatedly, ten times or more. This chain connects TRBV7-7 to TRBJ2-1; D could derive from TRBD1 or TRBD2 (5 bases each). Trimming stripped 5 bases from V and 7 bases from J, with 18 bases between. The germline V gene encodes CDR1 SSHAT and CDR2 FNYEAQ (reference sequence). CDR3 size: 15 residues. As DNA, the CDR3 is TGTGCCAGCAGCCCCGACGGGGACCCTGCGAATGAGCAGTTCTTC. This codes for CASSPDGDPANEQFF.

This clonotype was seen more than once but under ten times. This chain connects TRBV10-3 to TRBJ2-4; D call uncertain. The CDR3 totals 15 residues. Germline values: CDR1 ENHRY, CDR2 SYGVKD. Deletions cut 6 bases from V and 5 bases from J, with 17 bases between. CDR3 nucleotide sequence: TGTGCCATCAGCCCAGGTGGAGCCAACGAAAACATTCAGTACTTC. It yields the protein CAISPGGANENIQYF.

The genes are TRBV12-3 or TRBV12-4 and TRBJ2-7; D uncertain. Trimming took 7 bases from V and 3 from J, leaving 16 bases between them. This CDR3 is built from 14 residues. CDR3 bases: TGTGCCAGCACCAGAATAGGACGGAACTACGAGCAGTACTTC. Its translation: CASTRIGRNYEQYF.

This clonotype has more than one count but fewer than ten. The V and J genes are TRBV12-3 or TRBV12-4 and TRBJ2-1, with a possible D match to TRBD1 (6 bases). V was shortened by 4 bases and J by 1 base, with 11 bases between the two germline ends. The CDR3 contains 15 residues. In DNA, the CDR3 is TGTGCCAGCAGTTCCCAGGGGAATTCCTACAATGAGCAGTTCTTC. It codes for CASSSQGNSYNEQFF.

This clonotype was recorded a few times. J is TRBJ1-6 and V is TRBV20-1; TRBD1 aligns across 7 bases. This CDR3 is 15 amino acids long. Germline V gene lookup returns CDR1 DFQATT and CDR2 SNEGSKA (reference sequence). The junction had 8 bases not matched to a gene; V was cut back by 1 base and J by 8 bases. CDR3: CSARATGTDDSPLHF. For the CDR3, the DNA is TGCAGTGCTAGAGCAACCGGGACAGACGATTCACCCCTCCACTTT.